Sequencing of this T cell receptor (beta chain) was carried out in a study of CD8 T cells in ankylosing spondylitis. Broader study findings: Significant enrichment of disease-linked clones was reported in matched ankylosing spondylitis synovial fluid.

This clonotype showed up many times. What it binds is unknown. MiXCR, applied by TCRdb to the 5' RACE reads, yields one record per CDR3 protein. The table records roughly 190,000 distinct CDR3 sequences, roughly 12% of them present only once. The length of the CDR3 is 16 residues. V was shortened by 4 bases and J by 5 bases, with 20 bases between the two germline ends. The germline gives CDR1 SEHNR, CDR2 FQNEAQ (reference sequence). The J gene is TRBJ2-5, the V gene TRBV7-9; maybe TRBD2 (6 bases). The TCR sequence derives from a male donor with ankylosing spondylitis or in good health (not recorded which). The sample comprised blood, either unsorted or a sorted T cell fraction (not recorded which). CDR3 coding DNA: TGTGCCAGCAGCTCTCCTACCGGGAGTTATTCCGAGACCCAGTACTTC. This gives the protein CASSSPTGSYSETQYF. The full variable domain, rest sourced from reference TRBV7-9 and TRBJ2-5, is DTGVSQNPRHKITKRGQNVTFRCDPISEHNRLYWYRQTLGQGPEFLTYFQNEAQLEKSRLLSDRFSAERPKGSFSTLEIQRTEQGDSAMYLCASSSPTGSYSETQYFGPGTRLLVL.